This TCR beta chain is drawn from a study of OX40 agonist ivuxolimab in advanced cancers. The germline V gene has CDR1 SGDLS and CDR2 YYNGEE. V lost 0 bases and J lost 5, with 9 bases in between. This CDR3 contains 13 residues. Libraries were prepared by immunoSEQ multiplex PCR; TCRdb keeps only in-frame clonotypes and omits some of them. This sample carries about 61,000 clones, around nine tenths of them seen once, and the ten largest clones take roughly 18%. Blood sampling took place at baseline, cycle 4 day 1, and cycle 7 day 1. In this sample, this clone turned up once. Its antigen is not known. Study conclusions and caveats: Among expanded peripheral T cells, antigen specificity went undetermined.

The chain joins TRBV9 to TRBJ2-7; possibly TRBD1 for D (5 bases). The TCR sequence derives from an adult with an advanced solid tumor such as melanoma, head and neck, liver or kidney cancer. This material consisted of CD4+ or CD8+ T cells sorted from blood, taken in a trial of the OX40 agonist ivuxolimab. The CDR3 DNA reads as TGTGCCAGCAGCGTAGAAGGGGCGGACGAGCAGTACTTC. Translation gives CASSVEGADEQYF.